The 7 T cell receptor beta chains in this list originate from one sample, sequenced in a study of human T cells and chemical hapten exposure. TCRdb fed the RACE reads into MiXCR, producing one record per CDR3 protein. In the table there are some 380,000 distinct CDR3 sequences, roughly 4.8% of which are singletons. Time point here: patch test 1, 2 weeks after DPC sensitization. Treatment: therapeutic diphenylcyclopropenone sensitization with weekly scalp DPC. The sequencing used whole blood, collected in connection with sensitization to the hapten diphenylcyclopropenone (DPC). All receptors come from a woman between 50 and 59 years old with alopecia areata. Some clones in this sample may be carry-over from other donors' samples.

This clonotype was counted ten times or more. The chain is built from TRBV7-2 and TRBJ2-3; D is unclear. This CDR3 has 13 residues. Germline CDR1 SGHTA, CDR2 FQGNSA. V lost 6 bases, J lost 7 bases, and 14 bases lay in between. The CDR3 loop reads CASRRQGLHTQYF. CDR3 sequence (DNA): TGTGCCAGCAGACGCCAAGGTCTGCATACGCAGTATTTT.

This clonotype was detected ten times or more. The V call is TRBV10-1, the J call TRBJ2-2; unclear D gene. The CDR3 runs to 12 residues. V lost 0 bases and J 6 bases, leaving 2 bases between the germline ends. Looked up from germline, CDR1 is WNHNN and CDR2 is SYGVQD (reference sequence). CDR3 region: CASSESAGELFF. The CDR3, as DNA: TGCGCCAGCAGTGAGTCGGCCGGGGAGCTGTTTTTT.

This clonotype was counted ten times or more. This rearrangement joins TRBV19 to TRBJ2-3; perhaps TRBD2 as D (5 bases). V gave up 4 bases and J gave up 2 bases, with 16 bases separating them. The CDR3 is 16 amino acids. CDR1 is LNHDA, CDR2 SQIVND, per germline (reference sequence). The CDR3 sequence is CASSRRGGLPTDTQYF. The CDR3 DNA reads as TGTGCCAGTAGTAGGCGCGGAGGATTACCCACAGATACGCAGTATTTT. Filled out from reference TRBV19 and TRBJ2-3, the complete variable domain reads DGGITQSPKYLFRKEGQNVTLSCEQNLNHDAMYWYRQDPGQGLRLIYYSQIVNDFQKGDIAEGYSVSREKKESFPLTVTSAQKNPTAFYLCASSRRGGLPTDTQYFGPGTRLTVL.

The chain has TRBV10-3 and TRBJ2-1, with 14 nucleotides matching TRBD2. CDR3 length: 16 residues. In germline, CDR1 is ENHRY, CDR2 SYGVKD. The V gene end was trimmed by 6 bases and the J gene end by 7 bases; junction bases not matched to a gene: 8. The CDR3 loop reads CAIRGTSGSEWNEQFF. CDR3 nucleotides: TGTGCCATCAGAGGGACTAGCGGGAGTGAATGGAATGAGCAGTTCTTC.

This sequence joins TRBV9 and TRBJ1-6; TRBD1 is a possible D gene (6 bases). The length of the CDR3 is 16 residues. Trimming cost V 7 bases and J 0 bases, with 14 bases left between them. Per germline, CDR1 SGDLS and CDR2 YYNGEE. The CDR3: CASSKGDSSYNSPLHF. The CDR3 DNA sequence: TGTGCCAGCTCGAAGGGGGATAGCTCCTATAATTCACCCCTCCACTTT.

Comments on this clonotype: The junction departs from germline at one end; a sequencing error may be responsible. The J gene is TRBJ2-1, the V gene TRBV4-1, with D tentatively TRBD1 or TRBD2 (6 bases each). CDR1 and CDR2 (germline): MGHRA, YSYEKL. The CDR3 contains 15 residues. CDR3 DNA: TGCGCCAGCGGCCAAGTATCGGGGGCGACTAATGAGCAGTTCTTC. Residues: CASGQVSGATNEQFF.

This clonotype has a count of ten or more. The J gene is TRBJ2-3, the V gene TRBV20-1; TRBD1 might be the D (6 bases). The CDR3 spans 14 residues. CDR1 and CDR2 (germline): DFQATT, SNEGSKA (reference sequence). V shed 4 bases and J shed 0 bases, with 11 bases lying between them. CDR3 region: CSATAQGSTDTQYF. The CDR3 DNA sequence: TGCAGTGCTACCGCACAGGGCAGCACAGATACGCAGTATTTT.